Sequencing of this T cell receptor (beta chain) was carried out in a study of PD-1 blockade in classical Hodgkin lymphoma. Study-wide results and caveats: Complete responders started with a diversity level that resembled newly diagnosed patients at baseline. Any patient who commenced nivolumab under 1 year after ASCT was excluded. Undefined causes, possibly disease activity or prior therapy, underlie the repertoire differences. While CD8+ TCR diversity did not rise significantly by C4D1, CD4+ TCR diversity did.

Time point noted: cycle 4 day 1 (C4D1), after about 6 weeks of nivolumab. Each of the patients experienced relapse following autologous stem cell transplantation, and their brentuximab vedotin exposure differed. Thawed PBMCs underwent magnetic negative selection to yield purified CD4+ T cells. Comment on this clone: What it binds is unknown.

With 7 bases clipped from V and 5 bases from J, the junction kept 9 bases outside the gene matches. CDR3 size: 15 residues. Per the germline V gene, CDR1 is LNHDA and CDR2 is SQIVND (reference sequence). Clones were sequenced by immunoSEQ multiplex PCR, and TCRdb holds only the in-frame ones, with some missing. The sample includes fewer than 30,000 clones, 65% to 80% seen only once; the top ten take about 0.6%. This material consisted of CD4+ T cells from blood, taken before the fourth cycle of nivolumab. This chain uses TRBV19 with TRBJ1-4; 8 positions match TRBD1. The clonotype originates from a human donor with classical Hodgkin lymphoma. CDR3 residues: CASKTRDRWNEKLFF. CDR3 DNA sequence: TGTGCCAGTAAAACTCGGGACAGGTGGAATGAAAAACTGTTTTTT.